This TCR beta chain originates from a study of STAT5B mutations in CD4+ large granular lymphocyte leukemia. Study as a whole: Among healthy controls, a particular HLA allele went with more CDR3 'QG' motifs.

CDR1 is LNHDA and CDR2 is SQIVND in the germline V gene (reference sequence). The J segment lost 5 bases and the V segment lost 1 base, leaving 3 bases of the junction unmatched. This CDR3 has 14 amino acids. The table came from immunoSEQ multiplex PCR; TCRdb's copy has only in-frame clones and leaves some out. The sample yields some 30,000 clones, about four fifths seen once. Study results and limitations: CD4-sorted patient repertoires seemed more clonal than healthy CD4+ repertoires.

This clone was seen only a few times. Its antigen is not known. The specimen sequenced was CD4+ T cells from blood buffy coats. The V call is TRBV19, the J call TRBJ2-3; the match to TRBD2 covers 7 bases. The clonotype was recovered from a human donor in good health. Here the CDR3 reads CASSIVGGLDTQYF. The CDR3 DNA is TGTGCCAGTAGTATAGTCGGGGGGTTAGATACGCAGTATTTT. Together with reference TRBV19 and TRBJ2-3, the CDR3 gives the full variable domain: DGGITQSPKYLFRKEGQNVTLSCEQNLNHDAMYWYRQDPGQGLRLIYYSQIVNDFQKGDIAEGYSVSREKKESFPLTVTSAQKNPTAFYLCASSIVGGLDTQYFGPGTRLTVL.